The T cell receptor (beta chain) described here comes from a study of blood T cell repertoires in COVID-19. Sequencing was performed with immunoSEQ multiplex PCR; in TCRdb, only in-frame clones are kept and a portion is missing. The sample contains roughly 95,000 clones, about 93% of which appear only once. V lost 1 base and J lost 3, with 10 bases in between. CDR3 length equals 15 residues. The germline V gene has CDR1 KGHSH and CDR2 LQKENI. Sequencing was carried out using peripheral blood. The rearrangement links TRBV18 to TRBJ2-1; weak D call: TRBD1 (6 bases). The receptor comes from a woman aged 45-65 years in a cohort sampled during active COVID-19. The CDR3 here is CASSPLAGDYNEQFF. In DNA form, the CDR3 reads TGTGCCAGCTCACCACTGGCAGGGGACTACAATGAGCAGTTCTTC.